The clone carrying this T cell receptor (beta chain) turned up a few times. The sample belongs to a study of T cell repertoires in cytomegalovirus infection. Study background: Indications came from public TCR beta signatures; they pointed to CMV infection and to a matching HLA type.

This CDR3 has 12 amino acids. V was pared by 7 bases and J by 3 bases, with 10 bases between. Germline assignment: CDR1 MNHNS and CDR2 SASEGT. A single record per CDR3 protein comes from TCRdb applying MiXCR to the reads. Of around 450,000 distinct CDR3 sequences listed, about a third are singletons. The chain has TRBV6-1 and TRBJ2-7, with D unresolved. Sequenced input: PBMCs. This clonotype was sampled from a human donor in good health (CMV status not recorded). Some clones in this sample may be carry-over from other donors' samples. Written as DNA, the CDR3 is TGTGCCAGCAATATCCCCTACTACGAGCAGTACTTC. Its protein is CASNIPYYEQYF.